The clone carrying this TCR beta chain has only a few counts. Its antigen is currently unknown. This sample was taken from a study of post-analysis software for immune sequencing data. Regarding the study as a whole: Roughly 5 TRBV segments, including TRBV5-6, TRBV5-1 and TRBV20-1, were more frequent in patients than controls.

The TCR beta cDNA libraries contained unique molecular identifiers. There were 1 to 10 million T cells, and 480,000 or so cDNA molecules came from them. TCRdb ran MiXCR on the PCR reads and lists one entry per CDR3 protein. The repertoire consists of a few hundred thousand distinct CDR3 sequences, with approximately 37% occurring once and the leading ten covering less than 10%. The CDR3 spans 14 residues. V was trimmed by 1 base and J by 4 bases, leaving 9 bases between them. The germline V gene has CDR1 SGHTA and CDR2 FQGNSA. The chain combines TRBV7-2 with TRBJ2-3; D is unresolved. Sequencing used blood. This receptor was identified in a girl between 2 and 10 years old with multiple sclerosis. For the CDR3, the DNA is TGTGCCAGCAGCTTAGTTCTAGTCCCAGATACGCAGTATTTT. Its protein is CASSLVLVPDTQYF.